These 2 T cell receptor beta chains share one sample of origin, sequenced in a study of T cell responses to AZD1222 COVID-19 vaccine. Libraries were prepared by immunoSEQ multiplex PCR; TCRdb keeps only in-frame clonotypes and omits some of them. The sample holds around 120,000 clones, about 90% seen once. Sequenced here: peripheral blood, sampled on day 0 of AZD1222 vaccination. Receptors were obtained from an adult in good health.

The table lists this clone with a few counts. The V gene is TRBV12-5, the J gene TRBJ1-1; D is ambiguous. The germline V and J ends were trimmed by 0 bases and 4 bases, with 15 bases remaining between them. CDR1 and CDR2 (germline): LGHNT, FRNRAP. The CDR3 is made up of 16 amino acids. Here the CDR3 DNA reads TGTGCTAGTGGTTTGGTACGTCCAGGAGGGAGCACTGAAGCTTTCTTT. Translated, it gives CASGLVRPGGSTEAFF. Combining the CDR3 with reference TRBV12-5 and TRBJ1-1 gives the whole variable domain DARVTQTPRHKVTEMGQEVTMRCQPILGHNTVFWYRQTMMQGLELLAYFRNRAPLDDSGMPKDRFSAEMPDATLATLKIQPSEPRDSAVYFCASGLVRPGGSTEAFFGQGTRLTVV.

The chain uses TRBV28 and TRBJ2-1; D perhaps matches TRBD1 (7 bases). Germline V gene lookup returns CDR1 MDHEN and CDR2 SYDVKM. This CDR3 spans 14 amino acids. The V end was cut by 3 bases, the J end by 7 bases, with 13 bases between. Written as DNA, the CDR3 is TGTGCCAGCAGTTTCCAGGGGGGAGGTAATGAGCAGTTCTTC. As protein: CASSFQGGGNEQFF.